The TCR beta chain under discussion was sequenced for a study of OX40 agonist ivuxolimab in advanced cancers. About the study as a whole: Ivuxolimab was a fully human IgG2 agonistic monoclonal antibody targeting the costimulatory receptor OX40 (CD134). Intravenous ivuxolimab was administered to patients every 2 weeks at six dose levels: 0.01, 0.1, 0.3, 1.5, 3 and 10 mg/kg. Of the roughly 52 patients in dose escalation, about 20 had hepatocellular carcinoma, some 15 had melanoma, 9 had renal cell carcinoma and 9 had head and neck cancer. A male proportion of 70% to 90% and a mean age of approximately 61 years, ranging from 23 to 79, were recorded for the dose-escalation cohort. Prior anti-PD-1, anti-PD-L1 or anti-CTLA-4 therapy was permitted, and checkpoint inhibitors had been received by under 50% of dose-escalation patients. Partial responses occurred in three dose-escalation patients: two with cutaneous melanoma and one with hepatocellular carcinoma. Peripheral TCRbeta sequencing was intended to test whether TCR sequence diversity was altered and clonal T-cell expansion was caused by ivuxolimab. The monotherapy dose-escalation portion (N ≈ 50 patients) of the phase I ivuxolimab trial is reported in the paper. The study at large found these results: Low levels of normalized T-cell clonal expansion were also shown by some nonresponding patients. At doses from 0.1 to 3.0 mg/kg, clonal expansion was seen in both CD4+ and CD8+ blood T cells between baseline and week 6. After ivuxolimab, expanded clones were on average more numerous among CD8+ T cells than among CD4+ T cells. Which antigens the clonally expanded peripheral T cells were specific for was not determined. Partial responders in the 0.1-3.0 mg/kg groups had among the lowest normalized peripheral clonal expansion, especially among CD8+ T cells.

In the case of this clone: Its cognate antigen has yet to be identified. Base qualities are not provided; no much larger clone lies one nucleotide away.

Genomic DNA was isolated from the sorted cells so that the TCRbeta CDR3 region could be sequenced. The immunoSEQ Assay was used to sequence the TCRbeta CDR3 regions. Here the immuneACCESS table is served through TCRdb, limited to in-frame sequences with V and J called. Missing clones are a known gap in these copies; in checked studies unresolved V genes cover under half, and the rest lacks a known reason. This sample is represented by more than 9,000 clones; roughly 71% of them were singletons. Approximately 12% of the sample is in the top ten clones. In the germline V gene (reference sequence), CDR1 corresponds to SGHKS and CDR2 to YYEKEE. V and J are truncated by 5 bases and 3 bases respectively, leaving an intervening sequence of 11 bases. The CDR3 goes from the cysteine to the phenylalanine over 13 residues. The entry retains the CDR3 DNA only, 39 bases that are in frame from base 1. The trial excluded patients who had a history of autoimmune disease or who were on systemic immunosuppression. Peripheral blood for TCR sequencing was drawn from every dose cohort at baseline, at cycle 4 day 1 and at cycle 7 day 1. Samples came from an open-label, multicenter, first-in-human phase I dose-escalation trial of ivuxolimab. Adults with locally advanced or metastatic melanoma, renal cell carcinoma, hepatocellular carcinoma or head and neck squamous cell carcinoma were enrolled in the trial. CD4+ and CD8+ T cells were sorted separately from peripheral blood before TCR sequencing.

The sequenced sample was CD4+ or CD8+ T cells sorted from blood, obtained in a trial of the OX40 agonist ivuxolimab. Here the chain combines TRBV5-5 and TRBJ1-1; TRBD1 could be the D gene, as 6 bases match. The clonotype was recovered from an adult with an advanced solid tumor such as melanoma, head and neck, liver or kidney cancer. The DNA is TGTGCCAGCAGACCTTACAGGGACACTGAAGCTTTCTTT. The encoded protein is CASRPYRDTEAFF. Reference TRBV5-5 and TRBJ1-1 genes cover what lies past the CDR3, so the full variable domain is DAGVTQSPTHLIKTRGQQVTLRCSPISGHKSVSWYQQVLGQGPQFIFQYYEKEERGRGNFPDRFSARQFPNYSSELNVNALLLGDSALYLCASRPYRDTEAFFGQGTRLTVV.